The rows below give T cell receptor beta chains drawn from one sample of a study of OX40 agonist ivuxolimab in advanced cancers. Sequencing used immunoSEQ multiplex PCR; TCRdb keeps in-frame clones, though not all of them. The sample carries around 50,000 clones, about 83% recorded once. The sample here was CD4+ or CD8+ T cells sorted from blood, taken in a trial of the OX40 agonist ivuxolimab. All receptors derive from an adult with an advanced solid tumor such as melanoma, head and neck, liver or kidney cancer. CDR3s include the opening cysteine and the closing phenylalanine or tryptophan. The D gene is left open where the match is weak. The size of a clone is reported for some rows only, either as once, few or many, or as a class for expanded clones.

v_gene	d_gene	abundance	j_gene	CDR3nt	CDR3aa
TRBV7-9	TRBD1	.	TRBJ1-2	TGTGCCACCCAGGAGGGGGCCTCTAACTATGGCTACACCTTC	CATQEGASNYGYTF
TRBV28	.	.	TRBJ1-5	TGTGCCAGCAGTCTGACTCCAGGGGCCCACGGAAATCAGCCCCAGCATTTT	CASSLTPGAHGNQPQHF
TRBV7-9	.	.	TRBJ1-1	TGTGCCAGCAGCTTAGCGACGGGGGAGTTCGAAGCTTTCTTT	CASSLATGEFEAFF
TRBV15	TRBD2	once	TRBJ2-2	TGTGCCACCAGCAGAGATCTGATTAAAATAGCGGGACTATCAACCGGGGAGCTGTTTTTT	CATSRDLIKIAGLSTGELFF
TRBV19	TRBD2	.	TRBJ2-1	TGTGCCAGTAGTTCAATCTCCATAGCGGGAGGACCCAATGAGCAGTTCTTC	CASSSISIAGGPNEQFF
TRBV15	TRBD1	few	TRBJ2-1	TGTGCCACCAGCGCCCGCGACAGGGGAAATGAGCAGTTCTTC	CATSARDRGNEQFF
TRBV7-2	.	.	TRBJ2-1	TGTGCCAGCAGCTTATCGGACGGCTACAATGAGCAGTTCTTC	CASSLSDGYNEQFF
TRBV5-1	.	few	TRBJ1-1	TGCGCCAGCAGCTTGTTGGGCGGGAACACTGAAGCTTTCTTT	CASSLLGGNTEAFF
TRBV28	.	.	TRBJ1-5	TGTGCCAGCAGTTCGGATAGCAATCAGCCCCAGCATTTT	CASSSDSNQPQHF
TRBV28	.	.	TRBJ2-7	TGTGCCAGCAGTTCTCCCTCGGTCGATGGGGAGTCCTACGAGCAGTACTTC	CASSSPSVDGESYEQYF
TRBV30	TRBD1	.	TRBJ1-1	TGTGCCTGGACTCCTTGGACAGGGGGATGGGACACTGAAGCTTTCTTT	CAWTPWTGGWDTEAFF
TRBV2	.	.	TRBJ1-2	TGTGCCAGCAGTGCTCAGCCGACAGGCCTCTATGGCTACACCTTC	CASSAQPTGLYGYTF
TRBV27	.	.	TRBJ1-1	TGTGCCAGCAGTCCCCCCGGTCTAACTGAAGCTTTCTTT	CASSPPGLTEAFF
TRBV5-6	.	few	TRBJ2-1	TGTGCCAGCAGGGGCCCAAAAGGTAATGAGCAGTTCTTC	CASRGPKGNEQFF
TRBV14	.	.	TRBJ2-7	TGTGCCAGCAGCCAAGATGCATCCACCTACGAGCAGTACTTC	CASSQDASTYEQYF
TRBV5-1	TRBD1	.	TRBJ1-1	TGCGCCAGCAGCTCCGAACAGGGGGCGGTCACTGAAGCTTTCTTT	CASSSEQGAVTEAFF
TRBV2	TRBD1	.	TRBJ1-1	TGTGCCAGCCGGGACAGTAACACTGAAGCTTTCTTT	CASRDSNTEAFF
TRBV13	.	.	TRBJ1-1	TGTGCCAGCAGCTTAGGAGCAGGGCTCTCTGTGAACACTGAAGCTTTCTTT	CASSLGAGLSVNTEAFF
TRBV2	TRBD2	.	TRBJ2-5	TGTGCCAGCAGCCGGGGGGGTGAAGAGACCCAGTACTTC	CASSRGGEETQYF
TRBV28	TRBD1	few	TRBJ1-6	TGTGCCAGCAGGTCACAGGGGGTTTTAGCTTCACCCCTCCACTTT	CASRSQGVLASPLHF
TRBV18	TRBD1	.	TRBJ2-2	TGTGCCAGCTCATCACAGACAGGGGGCGCGAACGGGGAGCTGTTTTTT	CASSSQTGGANGELFF
TRBV11-3	.	.	TRBJ2-1	TGTGCCAGCAGCCCGGGGGACAGTTACAATGAGCAGTTCTTC	CASSPGDSYNEQFF
TRBV28	TRBD1	.	TRBJ1-5	TGTGCCAGCAGTTTATCGGACAGGGGGTCTTATAGCAATCAGCCCCAGCATTTT	CASSLSDRGSYSNQPQHF
TRBV2	TRBD1	.	TRBJ2-2	TGTGCCAGCAGTGATCCGAGGGGGCGCACCGCGAACACCGGGGAGCTGTTTTTT	CASSDPRGRTANTGELFF
TRBV10-3	.	.	TRBJ2-5	TGTGCCATCACTGATACCCAGGACCCGGGAGAGACCCAGTACTTC	CAITDTQDPGETQYF
TRBV15	TRBD1	.	TRBJ1-2	TGTGCCACCAGCGGACCCCCGAGGGACAGGGAGGGCTACACCTTC	CATSGPPRDREGYTF
TRBV27	.	.	TRBJ1-2	TGTGCCAGCAGTCCCGTGGGTCTTGGTGGAGGAACTACTGGTGGCTATGGCTACACCTTC	CASSPVGLGGGTTGGYGYTF
TRBV6-4	.	.	TRBJ2-7	TGTGCCAGCAGCGGGGGACATTGGGTAACCTACGAGCAGTACTTC	CASSGGHWVTYEQYF
TRBV19	.	.	TRBJ2-2	TGTGCCAGTAGTACCATACCAACACACCCTACCGGGGAGCTGTTTTTT	CASSTIPTHPTGELFF
TRBV4-3	TRBD1	.	TRBJ2-3	TGCGCCAGCAGACAGGGGGTGGAGACAGATACGCAGTATTTT	CASRQGVETDTQYF
TRBV6-5	TRBD1	.	TRBJ1-2	TGTGCCAGCACACGCGGAGGGACAGGAGCCTACACCTTC	CASTRGGTGAYTF
TRBV28	TRBD1	.	TRBJ1-2	TGTGCCAGCAGGTCCAACAGGGGCTATGGCTACACCTTC	CASRSNRGYGYTF
TRBV18	.	.	TRBJ1-5	TGTGCCAGCTCGGCGACACCCGGTGAAGGGCCCCAGCATTTT	CASSATPGEGPQHF
TRBV28	TRBD1	.	TRBJ1-1	TGTGCCAGCAGGTCCGGGACAGTTGAAGCTTTCTTT	CASRSGTVEAFF
TRBV28	.	.	TRBJ2-7	TGTGCCAGCAAAAAGGGCGGGCCCTACGAGCAGTACTTC	CASKKGGPYEQYF
TRBV6-5	.	once	TRBJ2-7	TGTGCCAGCAGTTACAAGGGGAACGAGCAGTACTTC	CASSYKGNEQYF
TRBV5-4	.	.	TRBJ1-4	TGTGCCAGCAGCTTGGGGAGGGAAAATGAAAAACTGTTTTTT	CASSLGRENEKLFF
TRBV7-8	TRBD2	.	TRBJ2-1	TGTGCCAGCAGCTTATTTGGGACTAGCGTGTACAATGAGCAGTTCTTC	CASSLFGTSVYNEQFF
TRBV25-1	.	.	TRBJ1-5	TGTGCCAGCAGTCCCGGGGGCGAGAGTCAGCCCCAGCATTTT	CASSPGGESQPQHF
TRBV28	.	.	TRBJ2-1	TGTGCCAGCAGCCTACAGGCCCGCAATGAGCAGTTCTTC	CASSLQARNEQFF
TRBV28	.	.	TRBJ1-5	TGTGCCAGCAGTCCATATTGGGACACCGATCAGCCCCAGCATTTT	CASSPYWDTDQPQHF
TRBV11-2	TRBD2	.	TRBJ2-2	TGTGCCAGCAGCCCTAGGACTAGAAACGTCATCGGGGAGCTGTTTTTT	CASSPRTRNVIGELFF
TRBV27	.	.	TRBJ2-7	TGTGCCAGCAGTTTATTGGGGGGGCAGGTCTCCTACGAGCAGTACTTC	CASSLLGGQVSYEQYF
TRBV4-2	TRBD1	.	TRBJ1-6	TGTGCCAGCAGTCCCGGGACAGGAGATTCACCCCTCCACTTT	CASSPGTGDSPLHF
TRBV16	.	.	TRBJ2-2	TGTGCCAGCAGCCCCTTGGTCGGGGGGAACACCGGGGAGCTGTTTTTT	CASSPLVGGNTGELFF
TRBV28	.	.	TRBJ2-7	TGTGCCAGCAGTATCCCCGGACTGATCTCCTACGAGCAGTACTTC	CASSIPGLISYEQYF
TRBV5-5	TRBD2	few	TRBJ2-2	TGTGCCAGCGGGGCCCCCGGTAGCGGGATGAGCACCGGGGAGCTGTTTTTT	CASGAPGSGMSTGELFF
TRBV5-1	.	.	TRBJ2-1	TGCGCCAGCAGCCTTAACACAGTCCTGAATGAGCAGTTCTTC	CASSLNTVLNEQFF
TRBV13	TRBD1	few	TRBJ1-2	TGTGCCAGCTGCCGTCGACAGGGTGTTTGGGGCTACACCTTC	CASCRRQGVWGYTF
TRBV2	.	once	TRBJ2-7	TGTGCCAGCACGTCCCCGTGGGCAGGGGCACGGGAGCAGTACTTC	CASTSPWAGAREQYF